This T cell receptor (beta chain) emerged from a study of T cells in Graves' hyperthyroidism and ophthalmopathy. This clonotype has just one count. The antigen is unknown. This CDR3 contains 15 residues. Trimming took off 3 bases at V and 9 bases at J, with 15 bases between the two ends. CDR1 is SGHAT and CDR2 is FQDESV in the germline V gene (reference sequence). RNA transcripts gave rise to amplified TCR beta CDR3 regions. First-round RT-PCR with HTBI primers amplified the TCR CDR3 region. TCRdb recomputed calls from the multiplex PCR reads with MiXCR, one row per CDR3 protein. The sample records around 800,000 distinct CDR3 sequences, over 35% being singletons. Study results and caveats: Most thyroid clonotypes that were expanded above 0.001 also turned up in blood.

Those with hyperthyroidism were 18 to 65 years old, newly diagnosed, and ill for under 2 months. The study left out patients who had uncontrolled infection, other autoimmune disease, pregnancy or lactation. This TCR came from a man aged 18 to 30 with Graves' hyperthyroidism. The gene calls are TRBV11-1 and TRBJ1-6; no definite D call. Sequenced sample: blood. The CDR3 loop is CASSFAGSYGSPLHF. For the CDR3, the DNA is TGTGCCAGCAGCTTCGCCGGGAGCTATGGTTCACCCCTCCACTTT.